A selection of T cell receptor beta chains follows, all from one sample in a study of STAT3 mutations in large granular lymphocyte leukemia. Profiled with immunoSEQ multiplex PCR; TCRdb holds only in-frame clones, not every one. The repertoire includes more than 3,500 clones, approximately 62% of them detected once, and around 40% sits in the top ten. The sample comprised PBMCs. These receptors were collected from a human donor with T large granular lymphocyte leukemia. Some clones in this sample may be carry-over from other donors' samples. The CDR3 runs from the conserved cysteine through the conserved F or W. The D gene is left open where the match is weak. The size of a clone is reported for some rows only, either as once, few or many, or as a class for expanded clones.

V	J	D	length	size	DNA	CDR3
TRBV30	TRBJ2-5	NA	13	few	TGTGCCTGGAGTGTTAGACTGAGAGAGACCCAGTACTTC	CAWSVRLRETQYF
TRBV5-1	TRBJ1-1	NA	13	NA	TGCGCCAGCAGCTTGGGAGGGAGCCCTGAAGCTTTCTTT	CASSLGGSPEAFF
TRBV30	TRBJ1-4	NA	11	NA	TGTGCCTGGAGACTCCATGAAAAACTGTTTTTT	CAWRLHEKLFF
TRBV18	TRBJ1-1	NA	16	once	TGTGCCAGCTCACCTTCCTCACAGGGCCGGAACACTGAAGCTTTCTTT	CASSPSSQGRNTEAFF
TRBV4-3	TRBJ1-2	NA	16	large	TGCGCCAGCAGCCAAGAACAGGGTCCCCTGGCCTATGGCTACACCTTC	CASSQEQGPLAYGYTF
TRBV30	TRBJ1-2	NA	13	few	TGTGCCTCCCCAGGCAGCGGGAACTATGGCTACACCTTC	CASPGSGNYGYTF
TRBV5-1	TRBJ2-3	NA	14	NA	TGCGCCAGCAGCTTCCTAGGTAGCACAGATACGCAGTATTTT	CASSFLGSTDTQYF
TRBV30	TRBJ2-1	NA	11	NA	TGTGCCTGGTGGAGATACAATGAGCAGTTCTTC	CAWWRYNEQFF
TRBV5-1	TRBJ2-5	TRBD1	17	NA	TGCGCCAGCAGCCCCGGGCGGCTGGACAGGGGGCGAGAGACCCAGTACTTC	CASSPGRLDRGRETQYF
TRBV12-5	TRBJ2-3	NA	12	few	TGTGCTAGTGGTTCTAGCTTAGATACGCAGTATTTT	CASGSSLDTQYF
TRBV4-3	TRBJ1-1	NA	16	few	TGCGCCAGCAGCCAAGATTTAGCTCCAGGAAGTCCTGAAGCTTTCTTT	CASSQDLAPGSPEAFF